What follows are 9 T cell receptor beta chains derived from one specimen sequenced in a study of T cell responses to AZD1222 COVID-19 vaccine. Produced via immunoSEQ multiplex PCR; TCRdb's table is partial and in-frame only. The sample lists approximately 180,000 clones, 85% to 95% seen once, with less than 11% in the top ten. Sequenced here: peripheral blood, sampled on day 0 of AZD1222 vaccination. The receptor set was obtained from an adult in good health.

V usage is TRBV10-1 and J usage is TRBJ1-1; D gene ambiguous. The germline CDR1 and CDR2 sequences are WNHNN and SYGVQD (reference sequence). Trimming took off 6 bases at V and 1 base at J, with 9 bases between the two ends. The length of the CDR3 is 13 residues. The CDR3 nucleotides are TGCGCCAGCAGGGACGAAGGGAACACTGAAGCTTTCTTT. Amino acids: CASRDEGNTEAFF.

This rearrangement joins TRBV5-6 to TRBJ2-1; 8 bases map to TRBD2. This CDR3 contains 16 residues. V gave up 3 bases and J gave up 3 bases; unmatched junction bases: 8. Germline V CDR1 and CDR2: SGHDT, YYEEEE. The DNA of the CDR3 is TGTGCCAGCAGCTGGTCCCCAGCGGGGGACTACAATGAGCAGTTCTTC. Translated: CASSWSPAGDYNEQFF.

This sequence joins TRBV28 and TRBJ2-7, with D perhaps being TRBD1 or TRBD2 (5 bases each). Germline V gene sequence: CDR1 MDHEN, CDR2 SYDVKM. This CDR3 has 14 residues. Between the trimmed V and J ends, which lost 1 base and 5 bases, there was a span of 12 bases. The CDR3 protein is CASSLSGSSDEQYV. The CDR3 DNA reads TGTGCCAGCAGTTTATCAGGGAGCTCGGACGAGCAGTACGTC.

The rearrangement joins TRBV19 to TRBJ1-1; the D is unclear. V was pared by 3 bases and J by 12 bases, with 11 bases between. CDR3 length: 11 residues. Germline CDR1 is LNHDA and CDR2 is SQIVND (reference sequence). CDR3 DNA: TGTGCCAGTAGTATTGGAGCAGGCACTTTCTTT. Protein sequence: CASSIGAGTFF.

The CDR3 sequence: CASRTYGEQFF. CDR3 coding DNA: TGTGCCAGCAGGACCTACGGTGAGCAGTTCTTC. The chain links TRBV28 to TRBJ2-1; D remains unclear. The CDR3 is made up of 11 amino acids. CDR1 and CDR2 from the germline V gene are MDHEN and SYDVKM. V lost 6 bases to trimming and J lost 9 bases, with 9 bases between them.

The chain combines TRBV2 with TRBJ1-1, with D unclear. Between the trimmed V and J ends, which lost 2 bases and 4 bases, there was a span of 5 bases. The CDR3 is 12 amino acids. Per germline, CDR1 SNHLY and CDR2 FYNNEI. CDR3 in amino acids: CASSEWTTEAFF. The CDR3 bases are TGTGCCAGCAGTGAATGGACCACTGAAGCTTTCTTT.

The CDR3 here is CATRTDTNTGELFF. The CDR3 DNA reads as TGTGCCACGCGGACAGATACGAACACCGGGGAGCTGTTTTTT. The chain carries TRBV7-2 and TRBJ2-2; tentative D call: TRBD1 (6 bases). V lost 10 bases, J lost 0 bases, and 12 bases lay in between. CDR3 length: 14 amino acids. From germline, CDR1 is SGHTA and CDR2 FQGNSA.

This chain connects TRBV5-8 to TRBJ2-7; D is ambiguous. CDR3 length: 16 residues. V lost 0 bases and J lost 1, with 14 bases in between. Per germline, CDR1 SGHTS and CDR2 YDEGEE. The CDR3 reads CASSLVTDLVSYEQYF. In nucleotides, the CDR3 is TGTGCCAGCAGCTTGGTAACAGATCTTGTATCCTACGAGCAGTACTTC.

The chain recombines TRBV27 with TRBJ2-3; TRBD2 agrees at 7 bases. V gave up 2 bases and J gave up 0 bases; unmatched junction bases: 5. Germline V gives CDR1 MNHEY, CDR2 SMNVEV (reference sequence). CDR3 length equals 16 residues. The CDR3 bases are TGTGCCAGCAGTTTACTCGGCGGGAGTAGCACAGATACGCAGTATTTT. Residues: CASSLLGGSSTDTQYF.